This T cell receptor beta chain was captured by sequencing in a study of cytomegalovirus exposure and HLA in healthy donors. Study-wide findings and caveats: Reportedly, fewer N-insertions than the approximately 700-donor mean appeared in an Asian-associated ancestry cluster in a later analysis.

In the case of this clone: Its antigen is unidentified.

The PCR contained 60 Vbeta and 13 Jbeta primers. TCRdb's table, derived via immunoSEQ multiplex PCR, lists solely in-frame clones and lacks some. Among some 140,000 clones, 87% were seen once, and the ten largest hold roughly 5%. Trimming left V 3 bases short and J 0 bases short, with 8 bases between. This CDR3 comprises 13 residues. Germline V lookup: CDR1 SQVTM, CDR2 ANQGSEA. Sequencing was done on a sample of PBMCs. This clonotype originated in a woman aged 25 to 45 in good health and CMV-seronegative. This chain links TRBV29-1 with TRBJ2-5; weak D call: TRBD1 (5 bases). The CDR3 region is CSVDRANQETQYF. In DNA, the CDR3 is TGCAGCGTTGACAGGGCGAACCAAGAGACCCAGTACTTC.